The source of this T cell receptor beta chain is a study of a mutant IDH1 vaccine in newly diagnosed glioma. Study at large: Previous care, which was radiotherapy, temozolomide, or both, most often involved both.

Findings and limits, study-wide: Vaccine-induced responses were seen in about 93% of patients, spanning several MHC alleles. Pseudoprogression appears to have had no connection to changes in top peripheral T cell clonotypes.

V was pared by 5 bases and J by 2 bases, with 4 bases of the junction left unmatched. The CDR3 contains 15 residues. Looked up from germline, CDR1 is MNHEY and CDR2 is SMNVEV (reference sequence). The method was immunoSEQ multiplex PCR; TCRdb's version includes in-frame clones alone and lacks a portion of them. In the table there are 50,000 to 75,000 clones, more than 85% of which are singletons. Of note for this clone: Antigen: not known.

Documented time point: baseline, week 1 (first vaccination visit). Sample treatment: pre-vaccination baseline after standard-of-care therapy. The chain employs TRBV27 and TRBJ1-5, with 9 bases identical to TRBD1. The receptor was isolated from a man aged 45-60 years with glioma. Sample: PBMCs, taken from a glioma patient treated with radiotherapy, temozolomide or both. The CDR3 loop reads CASSLTGGGNQPQHF. The CDR3 nucleotides read TGTGCCAGCAGTCTAACAGGGGGCGGCAATCAGCCCCAGCATTTT.